These 14 T cell receptor beta chains were sequenced from one sample in a study of response to subunit inactivated influenza vaccine. From the RT-PCR reads, TCRdb called clonotypes with MiXCR, one entry per CDR3 protein. The table has more than 500,000 distinct CDR3 sequences, over 9% seen once. The data also belong to a second study, concerning T cells expressing NK-cell markers. That work adds: Synthesis of TCR beta cDNA relied on 5'RACE template switching carrying UMIs.

Sample: PBMCs from blood, taken on the day of vaccination. All receptors derive from a man between 50 and 59 years old who received an inactivated influenza vaccine.

This clonotype was counted between two and nine times. The V call is TRBV20-1, the J call TRBJ2-1; 9 bases match TRBD1. With 1 base clipped from V and 8 bases from J, the junction kept 6 bases outside the gene matches. The CDR3 is made up of 14 amino acids. CDR1 and CDR2 (germline): DFQATT, SNEGSKA (reference sequence). The CDR3 DNA reads as TGCAGTGCTAGAGGGGGGACAGGGATGGATGAGCAGTTCTTC. Its protein is CSARGGTGMDEQFF.

This clonotype was seen a few times. The chain uses TRBV28 and TRBJ2-3; 10 positions agree with TRBD1. The length of the CDR3 is 15 residues. The V segment lost 6 bases and the J segment 4 bases; nucleotides outside the gene matches: 7. Germline loops: CDR1 MDHEN, CDR2 SYDVKM. The CDR3 bases are TGTGCCAGCAGACAGACAGGGGGCCGACCAGATACGCAGTATTTT. It yields the protein CASRQTGGRPDTQYF. Based on the CDR3 plus reference TRBV28 and TRBJ2-3, the full variable domain is DVKVTQSSRYLVKRTGEKVFLECVQDMDHENMFWYRQDPGLGLRLIYFSYDVKMKEKGDIPEGYSVSREKKERFSLILESASTNQTSMYLCASRQTGGRPDTQYFGPGTRLTVL.

This clonotype has ten or more counts. The chain has TRBV5-1 and TRBJ2-1, with TRBD2 matching 8 bases. The germline CDR1 and CDR2 sequences are SGHRS and YFSETQ. V lost 0 bases and J lost 1; bases outside the gene matches: 3. The CDR3 consists of 16 residues. CDR3 sequence reads: CASSLAASGSYNEQFF. The CDR3, as DNA: TGCGCCAGCAGCTTGGCCGCTAGCGGGTCCTACAATGAGCAGTTCTTC.

This clonotype was detected ten times or more. V is TRBV29-1 and J is TRBJ1-1; D is uncertain. Trimming left V 2 bases short and J 4 bases short, with 11 bases between. The CDR3 totals 13 residues. Germline-derived CDR1 and CDR2 are SQVTM and ANQGSEA. This chain's CDR3 is CSVESKLGTEAFF. The DNA for the CDR3 is TGCAGCGTTGAATCTAAGCTTGGCACTGAAGCTTTCTTT.

The chain employs TRBV3-1 and TRBJ2-7, with 9 bases identical to TRBD2. The V gene end was trimmed by 0 bases and the J gene end by 7 bases; junction bases not matched to a gene: 1. The CDR3 loop spans 13 amino acids. Germline values: CDR1 LGHDT, CDR2 YNNKEL (reference sequence). Here the CDR3 DNA reads TGTGCCAGCAGCCAAGACCTAGCGGGGGAGCAGTACTTC. Translation: CASSQDLAGEQYF.

This clonotype was counted a few times. The genes are TRBV11-2 and TRBJ2-1, with 10 bases that match TRBD2. V was pared by 5 bases and J by 8 bases, with 12 bases of the junction left unmatched. The CDR3 loop spans 16 amino acids. Germline loops: CDR1 SGHAT, CDR2 FQNNGV. The CDR3 region has the DNA TGTGCCAGCAGCCCCATTCAAGCGGGGGGGTTTGATGAGCAGTTCTTC. Translating gives CASSPIQAGGFDEQFF.

There are many counts of this clonotype. V gene TRBV12-3 or TRBV12-4 combines with J gene TRBJ2-4, with unresolved D. The length of the CDR3 is 14 residues. The V end was cut by 3 bases, the J end by 3 bases, with 9 bases between. Here the CDR3 reads CASSFLGNKNIQYF. The CDR3 bases are TGTGCCAGCAGTTTTCTGGGTAACAAAAACATTCAGTACTTC.

The chain uses TRBV11-3 and TRBJ2-2; tentatively, D is TRBD2 (6 bases). V was cut by 7 bases and J by 2 bases, with 23 bases left in between. Looked up from germline, CDR1 is SGHNT and CDR2 is YENEEA. The CDR3 spans 18 residues. The CDR3 protein is CASTLGSGGIRNTGELFF. In DNA, the CDR3 is TGTGCCAGCACCCTAGGTAGCGGAGGAATCCGAAACACCGGGGAGCTGTTTTTT.

This clonotype was detected many times. The chain has TRBV20-1 and TRBJ2-5; either TRBD1 or TRBD2 may supply D (5 bases each). The V gene's germline CDR1 is DFQATT and CDR2 SNEGSKA (reference sequence). V gave up 1 base and J gave up 4 bases, with 22 bases separating them. The CDR3 is made up of 17 amino acids. CDR3: CSARAIEGRTWGETQYF. The CDR3 DNA follows: TGCAGTGCTAGAGCAATTGAGGGACGTACTTGGGGAGAGACCCAGTACTTC.

This clonotype was observed a few times. The chain links TRBV30 to TRBJ2-1; D is unclear. The CDR3 totals 14 residues. The V end was cut by 0 bases, the J end by 0 bases, with 6 bases between. Germline V gene sequence: CDR1 GTSNPN, CDR2 SVGIG (reference sequence). The CDR3 DNA is TGTGCCTGGAGTGTACAACTCTCCTACAATGAGCAGTTCTTC. Amino acids: CAWSVQLSYNEQFF.

The genes are TRBV10-3 and TRBJ2-2; 8 positions match TRBD1. Per the germline V gene, CDR1 is ENHRY and CDR2 is SYGVKD. The CDR3 consists of 15 residues. V was clipped by 6 bases and J by 6 bases; unmatched bases: 9. CDR3 sequence reads: CAISGLDREAGELFF. As DNA, the CDR3 is TGTGCCATCAGCGGCCTGGACAGGGAGGCCGGGGAGCTGTTTTTT.

This CDR3 reads CSVDGGGPYNEQFF. The CDR3 nucleotides are TGCAGCGTTGATGGCGGGGGGCCATACAATGAGCAGTTCTTC. The V gene is TRBV29-1, the J gene TRBJ2-1; 8 bases agree with TRBD2. Germline V gene data show CDR1 as SQVTM and CDR2 as ANQGSEA. The CDR3 length is 14 residues. Unmatched junction bases numbered 5, after V lost 3 bases and J lost 4 bases.

CDR3 DNA: TGTGCCAGAAGTCAATACTTAAGTAATGAGCAGTTCTTC. Protein sequence: CARSQYLSNEQFF. V usage is TRBV12-3 or TRBV12-4 and J usage is TRBJ2-1; D is unclear. Trimming left V 9 bases short and J 7 bases short, with 16 bases between. The CDR3 contains 13 residues.

Only a few counts were recorded for this clonotype. The V call is TRBV7-8, the J call TRBJ2-2; D is possibly TRBD1 (6 bases). Germline values: CDR1 SGHVS, CDR2 FQNEAQ. V was clipped by 0 bases and J by 4 bases, with 12 bases between them. The CDR3 loop spans 16 amino acids. The CDR3 DNA reads as TGTGCCAGCAGCTTAGCGCGAGACAGGCTCACCGGGGAGCTGTTTTTT. Its translation: CASSLARDRLTGELFF.